Here is one T cell receptor beta chain with its context. The entry originates in a study of shared clonotypes between healthy human individuals. Clones were sequenced by immunoSEQ multiplex PCR, and TCRdb holds only the in-frame ones, with some missing. The sample comprises millions of clones, around nine tenths of which are singletons, and around 0.14% rests with the top ten. From germline, CDR1 is SQVTM and CDR2 ANQGSEA. The ends were cut back, 4 bases at V and 5 bases at J, with 11 bases in the middle. The CDR3 covers 12 residues. Sequencing was carried out using naive CD4+ T cells sorted from blood. This sample's subset: CD45RA+ positively selected. This sequence was found in a young man in good health. This rearrangement joins TRBV29-1 to TRBJ1-2; perhaps TRBD1 as D (6 bases). The DNA of the CDR3 is TGCAGCGTTGGAGGACAGTCTTATGGCTACACCTTC. Protein sequence: CSVGGQSYGYTF.